This T cell receptor (beta chain) was found in a study of STAT5B mutations in CD4+ large granular lymphocyte leukemia. A note on this clone: Its specificity is unknown.

V was clipped by 7 bases and J by 1 base, with 14 bases between them. The CDR3 is 15 amino acids. Germline CDR1 reads SNHLY; CDR2 reads FYNNEI. Whole-study findings and limits: No patients shared main leukemic clonotypes, though less than 30% appeared at low frequency elsewhere. Patient CD4-sorted repertoires stayed more clonal than healthy ones after leukemic-clone removal.

Libraries were prepared by immunoSEQ multiplex PCR; TCRdb keeps only in-frame clonotypes and omits some of them. The sample has tens of thousands of clones; 70% to 75% are singletons. The chain recombines TRBV2 with TRBJ1-3; possible D gene TRBD1, 6 bases. Sequencing was performed on CD4+ T cells from blood buffy coats. The source of this sequence is a human donor in good health. The DNA of the CDR3 is TGTGCCAGCACACAGGGAATAGAGTCTGGAAACACCATATATTTT. It specifies CASTQGIESGNTIYF.